The following is a T cell receptor (beta chain) sequence with its context. The target antigen is unknown. Looked up from germline, CDR1 is SQVTM and CDR2 is ANQGSEA. This CDR3 contains 14 residues. The J segment lost 0 bases and the V segment lost 6 bases, leaving 4 bases of the junction unmatched. The data were obtained in a study of post-analysis software for immune sequencing data. Unique molecular identifiers had been added to the TCR beta cDNA libraries. TCRdb fed the PCR reads into MiXCR, producing one record per CDR3 protein. The sample records approximately 730,000 distinct CDR3 sequences, less than 35% being singletons. Overall study results and limits: With TRBV5-6, TRBV5-1 and TRBV20-1 included, about five TRBV segments were more frequent in patients than in controls. Under F measure analysis, samples from one preparation batch co-clustered strongly.

The sequence was collected from a girl aged 10 to 17 with multiple sclerosis. The sequenced sample was blood. J is TRBJ1-2 and V is TRBV29-1; 10 positions agree with TRBD1. The CDR3: CSVSGQGANYGYTF. The CDR3 DNA sequence: TGCAGCGTGAGCGGACAGGGGGCTAACTATGGCTACACCTTC.